This record concerns one T cell receptor beta chain sequence. The germline V gene has CDR1 MDHEN and CDR2 SYDVKM. This CDR3 is 15 amino acids long. V lost 4 bases and J 8 bases, leaving 17 bases between the germline ends. This entry comes from a study of blood T cell repertoires in COVID-19. Study in general: Sites across the United States, Italy and Spain contributed samples from acute and convalescent COVID-19.

Produced via immunoSEQ multiplex PCR; TCRdb's table is partial and in-frame only. Here the sample spans approximately 300,000 clones, approximately 84% being singletons. Participants, about 18 to 90 years old, spanned 25 or so US areas. Researchers sorted participants into cohorts using their self-reported clinical history. Recovered status applied to Cohort 3 donors who had two consecutive negative PCRs. It also applied to those with clearance or with symptom resolution. The chain joins TRBV28 to TRBJ1-4; D perhaps matches TRBD1 (6 bases). Material: PBMCs or T cells enriched from blood (not recorded which). The clonotype was recovered from a young man who had recovered from COVID-19. CDR3 nucleotides: TGTGCCAGCAGTTCCAGGGGCATCAATTCCGAAAAACTGTTTTTT. The encoded protein is CASSSRGINSEKLFF.